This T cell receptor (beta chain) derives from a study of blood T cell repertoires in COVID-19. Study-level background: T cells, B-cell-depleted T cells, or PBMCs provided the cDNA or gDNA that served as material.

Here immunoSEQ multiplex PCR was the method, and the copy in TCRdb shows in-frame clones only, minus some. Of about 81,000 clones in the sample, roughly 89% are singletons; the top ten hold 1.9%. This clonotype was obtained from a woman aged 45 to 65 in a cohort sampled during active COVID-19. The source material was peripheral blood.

The CDR3 coding sequence is TGTGCCAGCAGCAAAGCTGCGGACAGACGCTACAATGAGCAGTTCTTC. This encodes CASSKAADRRYNEQFF. The genes are TRBV21-1 and TRBJ2-1; the DNA was not used to check the table's D call, TRBD1. TRBV21-1 is an annotated pseudogene. This CDR3 has 16 amino acids.